The 4 T cell receptor beta chains presented below share a single source sample, sequenced in a study of shared clonotypes between healthy human individuals. The naive CD8 population came from CD45RO-negative cells selected for CCR7, without terminally differentiated effector memory CD45RA+ cells. Sequenced by immunoSEQ multiplex PCR; TCRdb stores in-frame clones only, minus some. The sample records about 2 million clones, about 95% being singletons. Specimen: naive CD8+ T cells sorted from blood. Receptors originate from a man younger than 35 in good health.

This sequence joins TRBV11-2 and TRBJ2-7, with 8 bases identical to TRBD2. J gave up 5 bases and V 5 bases, and 11 bases lay outside the gene matches. Germline V gene data show CDR1 as SGHAT and CDR2 as FQNNGV. The CDR3 is 15 residues long. DNA of the CDR3: TGTGCCAGCAGCGGGTCGGCGGGAGGAAACCACGAGCAGTACTTC. It is translated as CASSGSAGGNHEQYF. Drawing the rest from reference TRBV11-2 and TRBJ2-7, the complete variable domain is EAGVAQSPRYKIIEKRQSVAFWCNPISGHATLYWYQQILGQGPKLLIQFQNNGVVDDSQLPKDRFSAERLKGVDSTLKIQPAKLEDSAVYLCASSGSAGGNHEQYFGPGTRLTVT.

The rearrangement uses TRBV9 and TRBJ2-6; D is unresolved. In germline, CDR1 is SGDLS, CDR2 YYNGEE. The V end was cut by 4 bases, the J end by 2 bases, with 4 bases between. The CDR3 extends over 13 amino acids. Here the CDR3 DNA reads TGTGCCAGCAGCAACCCTGGGGCCAACGTCCTGACTTTC. Translated: CASSNPGANVLTF.

This clone came up a few times. Additional DNA sequences in this sample encode the identical CDR3. The genes are TRBV27 and TRBJ2-2; D remains unclear. The CDR3 is 12 amino acids. Trimming took 3 bases from V and 4 from J, leaving 3 bases between them. Germline CDR1 MNHEY, CDR2 SMNVEV (reference sequence). CDR3: CASSFSTGELFF. In nucleotides, the CDR3 is TGTGCCAGCAGTTTCTCCACCGGGGAGCTGTTTTTT.

J is TRBJ2-3 and V is TRBV4-1; D ambiguous. The CDR3 is 13 amino acids. Looked up from germline, CDR1 is MGHRA and CDR2 is YSYEKL. Deletions cut 4 bases from V and 6 bases from J, with 11 bases between. CDR3 bases: TGCGCCAGCAGCCTCAGACTGGACGATACGCAGTATTTT. This codes for CASSLRLDDTQYF.